Shown below are 25 T cell receptor beta chains from a single sample sequenced in a study of CD8 T cells in Susac syndrome. Random-hexamer reverse transcription was applied to about 0.45 to 1 ug RNA. TCRdb reanalysed the immunoSEQ multiplex PCR reads using MiXCR and keeps one entry per CDR3 protein. The sample records around 69,000 distinct CDR3 sequences, under 95% being singletons. The sequenced sample was CD8+ T cells from PBMCs. Every receptor here comes from a human donor with Susac syndrome.

This chain joins TRBV28 and TRBJ2-1, with 12 bases fitting TRBD2. The trim removed 7 bases at V and 7 bases at J, leaving 5 bases unmatched. This CDR3 is 14 amino acids long. CDR1 is MDHEN, CDR2 SYDVKM, per germline. The CDR3 nucleotides read TGTGCCAGCACCAGGACTAGCGGGACAAATGAGCAGTTCTTC. Protein product: CASTRTSGTNEQFF.

This clonotype is a singleton in its sample. V is TRBV5-8 and J is TRBJ2-7; maybe TRBD2 (5 bases). The germline gives CDR1 SGHTS, CDR2 YDEGEE. The ends were cut back, 4 bases at V and 3 bases at J, with 17 bases in the middle. The CDR3 loop spans 15 amino acids. The CDR3 reads CASSPPEAEFYEQYF. The CDR3 DNA reads as TGTGCCAGCAGCCCACCGGAGGCAGAATTCTACGAGCAGTACTTC. The full variable domain, in which reference TRBV5-8 and TRBJ2-7 provide the parts outside the CDR3, is EAGVTQSPTHLIKTRGQQATLRCSPISGHTSVYWYQQALGLGLQFLLWYDEGEERNRGNFPPRFSGRQFPNYSSELNVNALELEDSALYLCASSPPEAEFYEQYFGPGTRLTVT.

This clonotype was recorded once. CDR3 nucleotides: TGTGCCAGCGTGAAAGCCGGGACACCCACAGATACGCAGTATTTT. This sequence encodes CASVKAGTPTDTQYF. This chain uses TRBV28 with TRBJ2-3; D is perhaps TRBD1 (6 bases). Trimming removed 8 bases from V and 2 bases from J, with 17 bases in between. CDR3 length equals 15 residues. Germline loops: CDR1 MDHEN, CDR2 SYDVKM.

The chain combines TRBV20-1 with TRBJ2-7, with unresolved D. The CDR3 is 13 residues long. V was shortened by 2 bases and J by 3 bases, with 11 bases between the two germline ends. Germline CDR1 DFQATT, CDR2 SNEGSKA (reference sequence). The CDR3 sequence: CSARMGMDYEQYF. For the CDR3, the DNA is TGCAGTGCTAGAATGGGCATGGACTACGAGCAGTACTTC.

The chain uses TRBV28 and TRBJ2-3, with 9 bases identical to TRBD2. The ends lost 11 bases at V and 13 bases at J; junction bases unmatched: 13. CDR3 length: 12 amino acids. Per the germline V gene, CDR1 is MDHEN and CDR2 is SYDVKM. The CDR3 loop is CALPRGGAIEYF. CDR3 DNA: TGTGCCCTCCCCCGCGGGGGGGCCATAGAGTATTTT.

The V gene is TRBV12-3 or TRBV12-4, the J gene TRBJ2-1, with 10 bases fitting TRBD2. The CDR3 is 13 residues long. J gave up 5 bases and V 5 bases, and 0 bases lay outside the gene matches. The CDR3 coding sequence is TGTGCCAGCAGTAGCGGGAGGGACAATGAGCAGTTCTTC. This gives the protein CASSSGRDNEQFF.

This sequence joins TRBV19 and TRBJ2-7, with a possible D match to TRBD1 (5 bases). Germline assignment: CDR1 LNHDA and CDR2 SQIVND (reference sequence). Between the trimmed V and J ends, which lost 3 bases and 6 bases, there was a span of 12 bases. The CDR3 loop spans 13 amino acids. The CDR3 loop is CASSIQGSGEQYF. The CDR3 region has the DNA TGTGCCAGTAGTATCCAGGGCTCGGGCGAGCAGTACTTC. The variable domain in full, completed from reference TRBV19 and TRBJ2-7, reads DGGITQSPKYLFRKEGQNVTLSCEQNLNHDAMYWYRQDPGQGLRLIYYSQIVNDFQKGDIAEGYSVSREKKESFPLTVTSAQKNPTAFYLCASSIQGSGEQYFGPGTRLTVT.

The V gene is TRBV18, the J gene TRBJ2-7; D may be TRBD1 (5 bases). Germline CDR1 and CDR2: KGHSH and LQKENI. This CDR3 has 15 amino acids. Trimming took 6 bases from V and 1 from J, leaving 16 bases between them. This chain's CDR3 is CASSLAAGKSYEQYF. The CDR3 DNA sequence: TGTGCCAGCTCCCTCGCAGCAGGGAAATCCTACGAGCAGTACTTC.

The chain combines TRBV7-9 with TRBJ2-7, with TRBD1 identical over 10 bases. With 5 bases clipped from V and 6 bases from J, the junction kept 7 bases outside the gene matches. The CDR3 is 14 residues long. Germline CDR1 SEHNR, CDR2 FQNEAQ (reference sequence). CDR3: CASSVRDRGGEQYF. Here the CDR3 DNA reads TGTGCCAGCAGCGTCCGGGACAGGGGTGGCGAGCAGTACTTC.

The rearrangement links TRBV7-8 to TRBJ1-1; D is uncertain. V was pared by 5 bases and J by 2 bases, with 12 bases between. Looked up from germline, CDR1 is SGHVS and CDR2 is FQNEAQ. The CDR3 has 14 residues. The CDR3 loop is CASSPTSINTEAFF. The CDR3 bases are TGTGCCAGCAGCCCGACGAGCATCAACACTGAAGCTTTCTTT.

This rearrangement joins TRBV27 to TRBJ1-1; 10 positions match TRBD1. The germline V gene has CDR1 MNHEY and CDR2 SMNVEV (reference sequence). CDR3 size: 15 residues. V shed 8 bases, J shed 4 bases, and the junction held 10 bases outside the gene matches. The CDR3 spells CASSTLWTGGTEAFF. The CDR3 DNA reads TGTGCCAGCTCCACTCTTTGGACAGGGGGCACTGAAGCTTTCTTT.

The V call is TRBV12-5, the J call TRBJ1-2; D remains unclear. Germline CDR1 reads LGHNT; CDR2 reads FRNRAP. V dropped 5 bases and J dropped 4 bases, with 17 bases sitting between them. The CDR3 has 15 amino acids. CDR3 nucleotides: TGTGCTAGTGGTCGCCCGGAGACCGCGGGCTATGGCTACACCTTC. It codes for CASGRPETAGYGYTF. The complete variable domain, with remaining parts taken from reference TRBV12-5 and TRBJ1-2, reads DARVTQTPRHKVTEMGQEVTMRCQPILGHNTVFWYRQTMMQGLELLAYFRNRAPLDDSGMPKDRFSAEMPDATLATLKIQPSEPRDSAVYFCASGRPETAGYGYTFGSGTRLTVV.

This clonotype was detected only once. This rearrangement joins TRBV4-1 to TRBJ1-3, with D unresolved. Germline V gene sequence: CDR1 MGHRA, CDR2 YSYEKL. Deletions cut 2 bases from V and 0 bases from J, with 11 bases between. This CDR3 has 16 amino acids. The chain's CDR3 is CASSQLLILSGNTIYF. The CDR3 bases are TGCGCCAGCAGCCAACTGTTAATCCTCTCTGGAAACACCATATATTTT.

The chain has TRBV20-1 and TRBJ2-1; TRBD2 agrees at 8 bases. CDR1 is DFQATT and CDR2 is SNEGSKA in the germline V gene (reference sequence). The CDR3 spans 14 residues. The junction had 10 bases not matched to a gene; V was cut back by 2 bases and J by 10 bases. Written as DNA, the CDR3 is TGCAGTGCTAGATCGGGGGGGGATCCGGGAGAGCAGTTCTTC. This codes for CSARSGGDPGEQFF.

The chain carries TRBV7-9 and TRBJ1-1; D remains unclear. V was trimmed by 5 bases and J by 5 bases, leaving 9 bases between them. Germline CDR1 is SEHNR and CDR2 is FQNEAQ (reference sequence). This CDR3 is built from 12 residues. In DNA form, the CDR3 reads TGTGCCAGCAGCATTACGGGAACTGAAGCTTTCTTT. This sequence encodes CASSITGTEAFF.

V usage is TRBV12-3 or TRBV12-4 and J usage is TRBJ2-7; 9 positions agree with TRBD1. CDR3 length equals 14 residues. V shed 1 base and J 2 bases; nucleotides not matched to a gene: 0. CDR3 region: CASSLGDRAYEQYF. The CDR3, as DNA: TGTGCCAGCAGTTTAGGGGACAGGGCCTACGAGCAGTACTTC.

This chain links TRBV29-1 with TRBJ1-2, with 9 bases that match TRBD1. In germline, CDR1 is SQVTM, CDR2 ANQGSEA. The CDR3 contains 15 residues. The V and J ends lost 6 bases and 4 bases, in that order; junction bases with no gene match: 12. CDR3 residues: CSVGTGLSLAYGYTF. Here the CDR3 DNA reads TGCAGCGTAGGGACAGGGTTGTCGCTAGCCTATGGCTACACCTTC.

The chain couples TRBV30 to TRBJ1-4, with D possibly TRBD1 on 6 matching bases. In germline, CDR1 is GTSNPN, CDR2 SVGIG (reference sequence). V lost 5 bases and J lost 0, with 25 bases in between. The CDR3 length is 19 residues. The CDR3 nucleotides are TGTGCCTGGCGCACCCCTGGACAGAGTCCGTACCCAACTAATGAAAAACTGTTTTTT. Encoded protein: CAWRTPGQSPYPTNEKLFF.

The chain couples TRBV6-5 to TRBJ1-2, with D hard to call. The V gene's germline CDR1 is MNHEY and CDR2 SVGAGI. V shed 6 bases and J shed 7 bases, with 12 bases lying between them. The CDR3 consists of 12 residues. The CDR3 region is CASSMALGGYTF. In DNA form, the CDR3 reads TGTGCCAGCAGCATGGCCCTCGGTGGCTACACCTTC.

The chain uses TRBV5-6 and TRBJ1-5, with D unresolved. V was trimmed by 1 base and J by 6 bases, leaving 2 bases between them. The CDR3 spans 11 residues. CDR1 and CDR2 from the germline V gene are SGHDT and YYEEEE. The chain's CDR3 is CASSLSQPQHF. CDR3 nucleotides: TGTGCCAGCAGCTTGTCTCAGCCCCAGCATTTT.

V and J are TRBV2 and TRBJ2-2; D unclear. Germline V lookup: CDR1 SNHLY, CDR2 FYNNEI. Trimming took 7 bases from V and 0 from J, leaving 6 bases between them. The CDR3 sequence is 13 residues long. The CDR3 DNA follows: TGTGCCAGCACCAGAGCGAACACCGGGGAGCTGTTTTTT. The encoded protein is CASTRANTGELFF.

This rearrangement joins TRBV12-3 or TRBV12-4 to TRBJ1-2, with D possibly TRBD1 on 5 matching bases. The V end was cut by 3 bases, the J end by 5 bases, with 10 bases between. CDR3 length: 13 residues. The CDR3 DNA is TGTGCCAGCAGTTTTTCTTCAGGGTATGGCTACACCTTC. It specifies CASSFSSGYGYTF.

The chain is built from TRBV7-8 and TRBJ2-2, with 10 bases aligning to TRBD1. Losses at the gene ends were 5 bases for V and 6 bases for J; bases not matched to a gene: 6. This CDR3 is built from 15 residues. Germline V gene data show CDR1 as SGHVS and CDR2 as FQNEAQ. The CDR3 nucleotides are TGTGCCAGCAGCCCGGACAGGGGGATTCCCGGGGAGCTGTTTTTT. Protein product: CASSPDRGIPGELFF.

V and J are TRBV12-3 or TRBV12-4 and TRBJ2-1; no clear D. The V gene lost 3 bases and the J gene lost 10 bases, with 13 bases spanning the gap. This CDR3 spans 13 amino acids. In nucleotides, the CDR3 is TGTGCCAGCAGTTTGCACCAGCCCGGGGAGCAGTTCTTC. Its protein product is CASSLHQPGEQFF.

This clonotype appeared a single time. The chain has TRBV20-1 and TRBJ1-2; 11 bases are shared with TRBD1. Trimming at V came to 6 bases and at J to 7 bases, leaving 7 bases not matched to a gene. The CDR3 consists of 13 residues. CDR1 is DFQATT, CDR2 SNEGSKA, per germline (reference sequence). This chain's CDR3 is CSAPGQGAGGYTF. The CDR3 nucleotides are TGCAGTGCCCCCGGACAGGGGGCCGGTGGCTACACCTTC.